This TCR beta chain was captured in a study of cytomegalovirus exposure and HLA in healthy donors (dated by TCRdb to the late 2010s). In the study overall: An earlier analysis of approximately 590 of the donors reported approximately 300 Gb of sequence data and around 110 million unique TCR beta sequences from about 180 million T cells. An early release that covered some 640 HLA-typed donors contained about 290 gigabases of sequencing data and 85 million to 100 million unique TCR sequences. Among the roughly 400 genotyped donors, about 85% belonged to the genetic ancestry cluster associated with self-reported Caucasian donors. The aim of the study was to test whether cataloging public T cell receptors could identify signatures of past pathogen exposure. The study used immunosequencing to profile the T cell repertoires of more than 650 subjects and linked those repertoires to cytomegalovirus serostatus. Besides the first cohort of roughly 640 subjects, a separate validation cohort made up of over a hundred different subjects was used. To predict cytomegalovirus infection status, the study combined high-throughput TCR immunosequencing, statistical association of individual TCRs with disease status, and machine learning. A later analysis re-examined previously published TCR beta repertoires from about 700 donors and added high-resolution HLA genotyping to investigate patterns of TCR occurrence. In the later analysis, no new phenotypic data were used to find candidate immune exposures; instead, reliance was placed on TCR beta sequences and their occurrence across donors. An earlier analysis of fewer than 700 of the donors applied high-throughput TCR beta sequencing to assess whether each TCR beta V gene segment acted as functional or pseudogenic. Donor age, sex, ethnicity and CMV serostatus were collected together with the repertoire data. Genome-wide SNP genotypes for about 60% of the roughly 670 donors were used in a later genetic analysis, which treated that subset as a discovery cohort. Every repertoire in the discovery cohort had been generated on one and the same sequencing platform. HLA typing included class I and class II loci at four-digit resolution. Typing coverage varied by locus: roughly 629-640 donors for A, B, C, DRB1 and DQB1; approximately 500 for DQA1; over 600 for DPA1; 450 to 480 for DPB1. Four or five DR-DQ haplotypes were handled as single units for association and clustering because linkage in the cohort was strong. Across around 400 genotyped donors of the cohort, an average of approximately 240,000 unique TCR beta nucleotide sequences per donor were sequenced, and roughly 17% of those sequences were non-productive.

Library preparation used the immunoSEQ multiplex PCR assay. For the multiplex PCR, a mixture combining 60 forward primers for TCR Vbeta segments and 13 reverse primers for TCR Jbeta segments was used. The CDR3 region of rearranged TCR beta genes was amplified from genomic DNA by a multiplex PCR assay. The Illumina HiSeq System was used to sequence the amplified TCR beta libraries as 87-base-pair reads. The original methods were these. A later analysis counted tens of millions of unique TCR beta chains across the 640 or so repertoires, and around 9.9 million of these chains were shared by at least two donors. A nearest-neighbor algorithm error-corrected the raw reads and collapsed the reads into unique sequences, merging closely related sequences to remove PCR and sequencing errors. To assign V, D and J gene segments, CDR3 sequences were aligned to IMGT reference sequences. For a sequence to be retained, at least a six-nucleotide match to both a V gene segment and a J gene segment was required. Rearrangements were classified as productive when the CDR3 lacked stop codons and remained in frame with V and J, and all other rearrangements were classified as non-productive. CDR3 was defined by IMGT convention, running from the second conserved V-encoded cysteine to the conserved J-encoded phenylalanine. The earlier analysis of some 540 of the donors excluded any sequence lacking an unambiguous match to a single V gene segment. In an earlier analysis of a few hundred of the donors, V segments were called functional above 56.7% productive rearrangements and were called segregating when the between-donor standard deviation exceeded 5%. A statistical classification framework was built to diagnose cytomegalovirus status from the catalog of TCR beta chain sequences. In a later analysis, V and J genes were assigned by comparing TCR nucleotide sequences against IMGT/GENE-DB human TR gene sequences. A later analysis assigned CDR3 sequences and most-parsimonious VDJ recombination scenarios with the TCRdist pipeline. In a later analysis, each TCR beta chain was defined by its CDR3 amino acid sequence together with its V-gene family, and reads without a unique V-gene family were excluded. In a later analysis, around 600 highly shared, low-generation-probability nucleotide sequences were removed to address suspected cross-contamination and a sequencing artifact. In a later analysis, a clonal expansion index for each public chain was calculated from normalized within-repertoire ranks of inferred template counts. A later analysis computed generation probabilities with a VDJ recombination model fitted to out-of-frame rearrangements, and checked the results against IGoR. A later analysis scored TCR-TCR, TCR-HLA and TCR-CMV co-occurrence with hypergeometric tests, applying a repertoire-size bias correction to TCR pairs. In a later analysis, false discovery rates were estimated by permuting HLA or CMV assignments 20 times. A later analysis grouped co-occurring TCRs with DBSCAN, adding TCRdist sequence similarity when clustering within HLA-allele-positive subsets. Repertoires with fewer than 30,000 or more than 120,000 public chains were left out of co-occurrence clustering, as were a handful of repertoires with anomalous nucleotide sharing. Entries here come from immuneACCESS through TCRdb and include only in-frame sequences with V and J called. Some clones fail to appear in such tables; in the studies checked, an unresolved V gene covers under half of the shortfall, and the cause of the remainder is unknown. That table gives V, J and clone size, and the DNA gave D and trimming. For this sample the table gives 130,000 to 150,000 clones, of which about 86% were detected only once. Around 4% of the sample goes to the ten largest clones.

The cohort comprised approximately 700 healthy bone marrow donors. At the time of sampling, all cohort members were nominally healthy, though unrecorded immune exposures were likely present. The donor was CMV seropositive and was included in the group of 250 to 350 seropositive cohort members. Every donor gave a peripheral blood sample, and the peripheral blood mononuclear cells from that sample were used for TCR beta sequencing. Genomic DNA extraction from the blood cell samples was performed with the Qiagen DNeasy Blood Extraction Kit. The germline V gene sets CDR1 to ENHRY and CDR2 to SYGVKD. The CDR3 measures 16 amino acids from cysteine to phenylalanine. Just CDR3 DNA is preserved here, 48 bases in frame from base 1. V lost 3 bases and J lost 2 bases; the stretch between them is 16 bases long. Broad study findings and their caveats: A later analysis found that TCR association rates varied across HLA loci, with DRB1 alleles showing the most associated TCRs and HLA-C alleles the fewest. A further reported finding was that TCR beta sequences accurately predicted the HLA-A and HLA-B alleles for most subjects in the first cohort. Across donors, most TCR sequences were observed very rarely, whereas some public TCRs were present in many individuals. HLA typing was unavailable for some donors at each locus, so association tests used only the typed subset. In a later analysis, 16,951 TCR beta sequences were associated with specific HLA alleles at a false discovery rate of 0.05. In vitro tests confirmed that a few of the cytomegalovirus-associated TCR beta chains recognize cytomegalovirus antigens. The authors suggested that the approach could potentially be generalized to other disease states and immunological phenotypes. According to a later genetic analysis, donors in an Asian-associated ancestry cluster had fewer N-insertions in productive TCRs than the approximately 650-donor mean. About 17 rarely observed V segments, including chromosome 9 orphons, were excluded from the earlier analysis of just under 600 of the donors because counts were too low. In a later analysis, most CMV-associated TCR beta chains were found to appear HLA-restricted, with HLA associations seemingly driven largely by CMV exposure. Presence/absence analyses assumed roughly uniform sequencing depth across donors, an assumption that may not hold. The sequencing pipeline was judged likely to have produced a cluster of highly shared sequence variants as a technical artifact. Some IMGT-functional V segments, including TRBV6-2 and TRBV6-3, could not be told apart with the 87-base-pair reads, so those segments were excluded. V-gene and J-gene trimming of TCR beta chains was associated with a missense DCLRE1C variant in a later genetic analysis, and the association was replicated in an independent cohort. The classifier was reported to diagnose cytomegalovirus status with high specificity and sensitivity in both the original cohort and the validation cohort. In a later analysis, several top co-occurrence clusters were reported to appear linked to parvovirus B19, influenza, CMV and Epstein-Barr virus. Broadly in line with IMGT annotations, most TCR beta V segments showed up in productive rearrangements about 90% or about 30% of the time in an earlier analysis of around 600 of the donors. In the study, around 150 TCR beta chains were listed as associated with cytomegalovirus. Compared with equally common non-associated chains, HLA-associated TCR beta chains in a later analysis were more clonally expanded and had lower generation probabilities. Assigning TCR associations to individual alleles was difficult when HLA alleles, especially DR and DQ, strongly co-occurred. Immune exposure information for the cohort was limited to CMV serostatus. Linkage disequilibrium might explain the correlated functional status among segregating V segments, but an unknown experimental factor could not be ruled out. The cohort was sequenced for TCR beta chains only, and without alpha or paired-chain data the features that could be detected were limited.

As concerns this clone: Its antigen remains undetermined. The record has no base qualities; no much larger clone is one base away.

The source material was PBMCs. The chain couples TRBV10-3 to TRBJ1-2; the D gene is perhaps TRBD1, from 5 matching bases. This TCR was recovered from a man aged 40-49 years in good health and CMV-seropositive. In nucleotide form, the sequence is TGTGCCATCAGTGATTACGGAGGGGTCCTGAACTATGGCTACACCTTC. This sequence encodes CAISDYGGVLNYGYTF.